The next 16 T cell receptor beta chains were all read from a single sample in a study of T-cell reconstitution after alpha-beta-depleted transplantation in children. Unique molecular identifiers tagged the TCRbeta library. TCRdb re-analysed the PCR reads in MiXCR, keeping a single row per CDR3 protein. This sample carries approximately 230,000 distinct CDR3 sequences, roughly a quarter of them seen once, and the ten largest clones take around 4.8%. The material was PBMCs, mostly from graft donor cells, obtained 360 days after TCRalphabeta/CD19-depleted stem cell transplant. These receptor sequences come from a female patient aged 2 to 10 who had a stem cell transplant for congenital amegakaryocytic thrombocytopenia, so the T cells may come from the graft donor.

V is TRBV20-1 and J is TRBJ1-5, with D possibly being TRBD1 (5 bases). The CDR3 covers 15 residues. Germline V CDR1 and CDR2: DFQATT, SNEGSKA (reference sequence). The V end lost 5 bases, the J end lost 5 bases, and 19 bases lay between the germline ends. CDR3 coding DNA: TGCAGTGCTGTCCTCCGGGACGGAAAGTATCAGCCCCAGCATTTT. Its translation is CSAVLRDGKYQPQHF.

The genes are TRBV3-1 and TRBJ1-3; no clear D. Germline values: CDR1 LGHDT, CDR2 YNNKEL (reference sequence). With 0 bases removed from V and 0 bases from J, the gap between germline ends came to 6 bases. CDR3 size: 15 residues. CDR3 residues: CASSQDNFSGNTIYF. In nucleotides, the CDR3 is TGTGCCAGCAGCCAAGACAATTTCTCTGGAAACACCATATATTTT.

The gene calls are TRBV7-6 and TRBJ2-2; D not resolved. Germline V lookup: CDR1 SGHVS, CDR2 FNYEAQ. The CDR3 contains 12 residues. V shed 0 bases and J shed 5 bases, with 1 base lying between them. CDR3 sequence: CASSLATGELFF. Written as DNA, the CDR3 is TGTGCCAGCAGCTTAGCTACCGGGGAGCTGTTTTTT.

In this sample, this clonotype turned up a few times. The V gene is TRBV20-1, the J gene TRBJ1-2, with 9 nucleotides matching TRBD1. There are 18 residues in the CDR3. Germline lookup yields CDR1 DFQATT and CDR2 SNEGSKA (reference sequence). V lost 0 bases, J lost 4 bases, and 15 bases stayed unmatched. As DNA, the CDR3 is TGCAGTGCTAGAGATCACTTTCCGGTGACAGGGGGTATCTATGGCTACACCTTC. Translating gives CSARDHFPVTGGIYGYTF.

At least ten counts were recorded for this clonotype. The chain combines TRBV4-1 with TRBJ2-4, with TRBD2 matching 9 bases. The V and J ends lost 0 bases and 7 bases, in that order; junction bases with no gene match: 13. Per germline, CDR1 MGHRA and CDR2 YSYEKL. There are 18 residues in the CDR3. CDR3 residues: CASSQDGPWRGGRNIQYF. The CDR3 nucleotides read TGCGCCAGCAGCCAAGATGGGCCCTGGCGGGGGGGCCGGAACATTCAGTACTTC.

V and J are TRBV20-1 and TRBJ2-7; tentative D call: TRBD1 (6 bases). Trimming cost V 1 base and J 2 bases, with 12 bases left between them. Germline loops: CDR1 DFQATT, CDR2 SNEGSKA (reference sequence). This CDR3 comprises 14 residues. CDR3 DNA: TGCAGTGCTAGAGGACGGGACAACCCCTACGAGCAGTACTTC. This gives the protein CSARGRDNPYEQYF.

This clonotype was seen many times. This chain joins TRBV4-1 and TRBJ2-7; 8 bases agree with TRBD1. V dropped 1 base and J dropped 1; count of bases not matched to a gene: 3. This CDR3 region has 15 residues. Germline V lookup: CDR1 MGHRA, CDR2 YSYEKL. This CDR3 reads CASSQVTGGSYEQYF. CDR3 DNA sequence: TGCGCCAGCAGCCAAGTTACAGGGGGGTCCTACGAGCAGTACTTC.

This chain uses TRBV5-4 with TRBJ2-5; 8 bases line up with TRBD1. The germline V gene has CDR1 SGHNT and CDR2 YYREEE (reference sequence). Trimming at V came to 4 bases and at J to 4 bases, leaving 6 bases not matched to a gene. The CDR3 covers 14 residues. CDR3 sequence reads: CASSHPGTGETQYF. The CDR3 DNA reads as TGTGCCAGCAGCCATCCAGGGACAGGAGAGACCCAGTACTTC.

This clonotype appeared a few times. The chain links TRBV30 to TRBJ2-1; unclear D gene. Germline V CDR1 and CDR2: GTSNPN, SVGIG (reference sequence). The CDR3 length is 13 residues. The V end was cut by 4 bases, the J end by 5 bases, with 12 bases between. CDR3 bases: TGTGCCTGGAAGTGGGCAAATGACAATGAGCAGTTCTTC. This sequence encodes CAWKWANDNEQFF.

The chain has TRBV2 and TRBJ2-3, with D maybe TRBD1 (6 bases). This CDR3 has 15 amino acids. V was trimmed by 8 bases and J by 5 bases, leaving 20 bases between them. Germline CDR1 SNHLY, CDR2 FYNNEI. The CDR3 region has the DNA TGTGCCAGCGCTTTAGCGACAGGTTATGTAGATACGCAGTATTTT. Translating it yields CASALATGYVDTQYF.

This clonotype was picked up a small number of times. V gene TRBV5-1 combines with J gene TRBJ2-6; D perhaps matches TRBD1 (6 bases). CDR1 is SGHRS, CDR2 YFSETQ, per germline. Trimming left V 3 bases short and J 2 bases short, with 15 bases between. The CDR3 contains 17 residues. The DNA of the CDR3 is TGCGCCAGCAGCTCGCAAATACAGGGTACTGGGGCCAACGTCCTGACTTTC. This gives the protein CASSSQIQGTGANVLTF.

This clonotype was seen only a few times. The CDR3 DNA is TGCAGCGTTGAAATAGGCCGAGGTGAGCAGTTCTTC. Its protein product is CSVEIGRGEQFF. The rearrangement links TRBV29-1 to TRBJ2-1; D ambiguous. V was pared by 2 bases and J by 9 bases, with 11 bases between. The germline V gene has CDR1 SQVTM and CDR2 ANQGSEA. The CDR3 extends over 12 amino acids.

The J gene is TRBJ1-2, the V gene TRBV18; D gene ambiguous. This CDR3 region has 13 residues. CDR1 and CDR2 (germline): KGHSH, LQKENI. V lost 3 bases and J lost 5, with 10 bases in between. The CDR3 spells CASSPKISYGYTF. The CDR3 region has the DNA TGTGCCAGCTCACCTAAAATCAGTTATGGCTACACCTTC.

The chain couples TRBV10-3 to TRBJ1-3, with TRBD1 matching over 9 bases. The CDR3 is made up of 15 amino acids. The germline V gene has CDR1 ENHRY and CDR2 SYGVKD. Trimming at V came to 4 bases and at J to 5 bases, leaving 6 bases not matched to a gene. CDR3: CAISARTGARNTIYF. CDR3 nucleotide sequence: TGTGCCATCAGTGCCCGGACAGGGGCTAGAAACACCATATATTTT.

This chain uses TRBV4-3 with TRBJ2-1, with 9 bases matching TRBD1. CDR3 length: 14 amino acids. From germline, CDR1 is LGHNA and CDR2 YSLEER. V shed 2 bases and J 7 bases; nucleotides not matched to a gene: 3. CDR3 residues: CASSQHRGLNEQFF. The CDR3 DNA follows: TGCGCCAGCAGCCAACACAGGGGGCTGAATGAGCAGTTCTTC.

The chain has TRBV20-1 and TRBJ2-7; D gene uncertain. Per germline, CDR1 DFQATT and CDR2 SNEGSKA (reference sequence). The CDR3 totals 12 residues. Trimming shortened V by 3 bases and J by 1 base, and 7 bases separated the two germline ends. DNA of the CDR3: TGCAGTGCTAGCTTCACGTCCTACGAGCAGTACTTC. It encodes CSASFTSYEQYF.